The source of this T cell receptor beta chain is a study of CD8 T cells in Susac syndrome. With random hexamers, reverse transcription was performed on about 0.5 to 1 ug of RNA. It was immunoSEQ multiplex PCR that amplified TCR beta CDR3 across 54 Vbeta and 13 Jbeta. TCRdb used MiXCR to reprocess the immunoSEQ multiplex PCR reads, holding one entry per CDR3 protein. The sample yields over 150,000 distinct CDR3 sequences, about 95% seen once. CDR1 is KGHDR and CDR2 is SFDVKD in the germline V gene. Trimming pared 3 bases from V and 4 bases from J, leaving 11 bases between. The CDR3 has 14 residues. CD8+ and CD4+ T cells taken from blood had their TCR beta sequenced. The multiple sclerosis controls were treatment-naive patients, and their relapsing-remitting disease was stable or active. The CD8+ and CD4+ T cells were isolated magnetically using a negative isolation approach, whereas the TEMRA cells were enriched by FACS.

The TCR sequence derives from a human donor with multiple sclerosis. Sequencing was performed on CD4+ T cells from PBMCs. V and J are TRBV24-1 and TRBJ1-2, with unresolved D. The CDR3 sequence is CATSDGRESYGYTF. The CDR3 DNA reads as TGTGCCACCAGTGATGGGAGGGAAAGCTATGGCTACACCTTC.